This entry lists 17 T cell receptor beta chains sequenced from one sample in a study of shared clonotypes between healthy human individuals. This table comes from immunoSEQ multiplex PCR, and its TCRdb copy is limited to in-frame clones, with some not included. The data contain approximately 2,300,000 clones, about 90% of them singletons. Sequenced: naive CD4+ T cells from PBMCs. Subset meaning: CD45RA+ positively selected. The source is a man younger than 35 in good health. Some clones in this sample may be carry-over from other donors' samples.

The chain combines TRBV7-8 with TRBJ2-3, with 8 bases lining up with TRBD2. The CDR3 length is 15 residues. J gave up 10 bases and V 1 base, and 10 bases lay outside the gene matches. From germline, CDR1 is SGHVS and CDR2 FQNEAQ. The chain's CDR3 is CASSLESGLVWAQYF. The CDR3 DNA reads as TGTGCCAGCAGCTTAGAGTCGGGACTAGTCTGGGCGCAGTATTTT.

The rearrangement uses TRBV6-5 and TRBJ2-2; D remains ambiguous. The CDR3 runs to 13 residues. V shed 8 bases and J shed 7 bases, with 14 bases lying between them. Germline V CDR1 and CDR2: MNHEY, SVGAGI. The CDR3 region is CASGFVRGGELFF. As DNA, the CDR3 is TGTGCCAGCGGCTTTGTGAGAGGCGGGGAGCTGTTTTTT.

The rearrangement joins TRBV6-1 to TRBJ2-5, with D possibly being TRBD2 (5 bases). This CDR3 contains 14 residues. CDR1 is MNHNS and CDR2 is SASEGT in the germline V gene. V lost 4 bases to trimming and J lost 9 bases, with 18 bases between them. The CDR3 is CASSGWAEVSSQYF. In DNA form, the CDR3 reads TGTGCCAGCAGTGGATGGGCGGAGGTTTCTTCCCAGTACTTC.

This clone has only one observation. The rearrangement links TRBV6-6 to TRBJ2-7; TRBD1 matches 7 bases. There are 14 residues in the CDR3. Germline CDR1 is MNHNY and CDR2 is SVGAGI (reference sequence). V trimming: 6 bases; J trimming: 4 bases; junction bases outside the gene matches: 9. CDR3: CASSQTDRTYEQYF. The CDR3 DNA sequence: TGTGCCAGCAGCCAAACGGACAGGACTTACGAGCAGTACTTC.

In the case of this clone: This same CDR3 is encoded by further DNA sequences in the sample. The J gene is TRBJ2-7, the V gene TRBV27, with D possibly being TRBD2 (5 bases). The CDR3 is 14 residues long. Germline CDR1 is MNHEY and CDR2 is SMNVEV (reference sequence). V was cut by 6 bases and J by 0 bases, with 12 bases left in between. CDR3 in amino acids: CASSLRGYSYEQYF. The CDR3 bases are TGTGCCAGCAGCCTGAGAGGGTACTCCTACGAGCAGTACTTC.

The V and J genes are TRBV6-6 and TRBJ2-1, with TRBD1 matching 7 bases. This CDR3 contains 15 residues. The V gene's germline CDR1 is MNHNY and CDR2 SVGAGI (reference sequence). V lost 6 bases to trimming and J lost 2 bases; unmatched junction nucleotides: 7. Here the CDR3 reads CASSPRDRAYNEQFF. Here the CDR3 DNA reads TGTGCCAGCAGCCCCAGGGACAGAGCCTACAATGAGCAGTTCTTC.

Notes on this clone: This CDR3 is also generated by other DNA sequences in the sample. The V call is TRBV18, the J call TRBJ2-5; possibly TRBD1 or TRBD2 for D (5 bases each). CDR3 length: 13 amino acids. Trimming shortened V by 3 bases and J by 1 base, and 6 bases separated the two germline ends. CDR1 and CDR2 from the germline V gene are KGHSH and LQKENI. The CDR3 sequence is CASSPGTQETQYF. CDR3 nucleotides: TGTGCCAGCTCACCGGGGACCCAAGAGACCCAGTACTTC.

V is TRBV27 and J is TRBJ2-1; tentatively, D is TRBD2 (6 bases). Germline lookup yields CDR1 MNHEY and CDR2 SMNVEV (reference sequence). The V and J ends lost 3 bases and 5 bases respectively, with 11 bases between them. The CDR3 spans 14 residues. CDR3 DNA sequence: TGTGCCAGCAGTTTCCCGGGACTTAACAATGAGCAGTTCTTC. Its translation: CASSFPGLNNEQFF.

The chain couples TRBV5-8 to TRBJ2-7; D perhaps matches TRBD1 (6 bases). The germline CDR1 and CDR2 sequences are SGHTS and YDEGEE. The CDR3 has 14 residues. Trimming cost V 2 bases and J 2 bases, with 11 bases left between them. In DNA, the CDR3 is TGTGCCAGCAGCTTAAACAGGGCTACCTACGAGCAGTACTTC. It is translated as CASSLNRATYEQYF.

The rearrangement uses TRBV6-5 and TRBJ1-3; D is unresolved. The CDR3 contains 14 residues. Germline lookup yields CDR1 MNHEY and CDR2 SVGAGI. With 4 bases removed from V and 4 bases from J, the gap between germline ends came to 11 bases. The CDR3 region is CASSFNRRGNTIYF. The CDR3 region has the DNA TGTGCCAGCAGTTTCAACAGAAGGGGAAACACCATATATTTT.

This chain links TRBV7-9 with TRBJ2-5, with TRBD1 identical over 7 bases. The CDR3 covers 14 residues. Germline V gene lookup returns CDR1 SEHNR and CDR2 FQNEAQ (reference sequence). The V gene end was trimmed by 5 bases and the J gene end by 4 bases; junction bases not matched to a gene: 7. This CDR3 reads CASSDWDSLETQYF. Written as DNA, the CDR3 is TGTGCCAGCAGCGATTGGGACAGTTTAGAGACCCAGTACTTC.

The CDR3 sequence is CASRRGADYGYTF. The CDR3 region has the DNA TGTGCCAGCAGGAGGGGTGCGGACTATGGCTACACCTTC. This rearrangement joins TRBV9 to TRBJ1-2, with a weak D call TRBD1 (5 bases). The length of the CDR3 is 13 residues. Germline loops: CDR1 SGDLS, CDR2 YYNGEE. With 5 bases removed from V and 3 bases from J, the gap between germline ends came to 11 bases. The whole variable domain, filled in from reference TRBV9 and TRBJ1-2, reads DSGVTQTPKHLITATGQRVTLRCSPRSGDLSVYWYQQSLDQGLQFLIQYYNGEERAKGNILERFSAQQFPDLHSELNLSSLELGDSALYFCASRRGADYGYTFGSGTRLTVV.

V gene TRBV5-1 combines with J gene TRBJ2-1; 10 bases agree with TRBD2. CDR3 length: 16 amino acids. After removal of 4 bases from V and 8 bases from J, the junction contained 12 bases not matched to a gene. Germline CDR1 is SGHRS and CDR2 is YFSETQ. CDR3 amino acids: CASSGPGLASGYEQFF. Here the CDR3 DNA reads TGCGCCAGCAGCGGCCCGGGACTAGCGAGTGGCTATGAGCAGTTCTTC.

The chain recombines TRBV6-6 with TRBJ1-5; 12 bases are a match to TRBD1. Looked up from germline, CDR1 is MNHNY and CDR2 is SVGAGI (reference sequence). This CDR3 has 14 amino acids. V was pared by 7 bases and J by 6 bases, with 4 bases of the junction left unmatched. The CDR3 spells CASTGTGGRQPQHF. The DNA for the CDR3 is TGTGCCAGCACCGGGACAGGGGGCCGTCAGCCCCAGCATTTT.

This CDR3 reads CASSIITEGYGYTF. Written as DNA, the CDR3 is TGTGCCAGTAGTATAATAACGGAAGGTTATGGCTACACCTTC. V gene TRBV19 combines with J gene TRBJ1-2; D remains unclear. With 2 bases removed from V and 5 bases from J, the gap between germline ends came to 12 bases. The CDR3 is 14 amino acids. Germline CDR1 is LNHDA and CDR2 is SQIVND (reference sequence).

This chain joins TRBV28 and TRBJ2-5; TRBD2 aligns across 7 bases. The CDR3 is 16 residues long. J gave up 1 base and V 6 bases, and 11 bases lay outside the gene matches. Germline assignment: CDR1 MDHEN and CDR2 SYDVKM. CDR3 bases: TGTGCCAGCAGCCCCTATGGTGGGGGGGGCCAAGAGACCCAGTACTTC. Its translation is CASSPYGGGGQETQYF.

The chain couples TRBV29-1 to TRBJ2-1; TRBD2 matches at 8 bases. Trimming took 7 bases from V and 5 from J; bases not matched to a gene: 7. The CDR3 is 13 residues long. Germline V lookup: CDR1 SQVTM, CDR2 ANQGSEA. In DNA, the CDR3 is TGCAGCGGAGAGCGGGAGAGACACAATGAGCAGTTCTTC. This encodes CSGERERHNEQFF.